This T cell receptor (beta chain) was captured by sequencing in a study of cytomegalovirus exposure and HLA in healthy donors. For the study at large: Per a later analysis, the roughly 690 first-cohort and 120 or so validation repertoires shared one platform. Study-wide results and caveats: Investigators reported around 150 TCR beta chains as tied to cytomegalovirus.

Data came from immunoSEQ multiplex PCR; TCRdb stores just in-frame clones and leaves some out. The repertoire holds tens of thousands of clones, with around 95% as singletons. There are 14 residues in the CDR3. Looked up from germline, CDR1 is MNHEY and CDR2 is SMNVEV (reference sequence). The germline V and J ends were trimmed by 1 base and 4 bases, with 8 bases remaining between them. The donors were members of the validation cohort comprising about 120 subjects, separate from the approximately 700-subject first cohort. A word on this clone: As yet, its antigen is unknown.

The chain is built from TRBV27 and TRBJ2-1; possible D gene TRBD1, 5 bases. The clonotype comes from a man younger than 30 in good health and CMV-seronegative. The sequencing sample was made of PBMCs. CDR3 amino acids: CASSLWGNYNEQFF. For the CDR3, the DNA is TGTGCCAGCAGTTTATGGGGCAATTACAATGAGCAGTTCTTC.